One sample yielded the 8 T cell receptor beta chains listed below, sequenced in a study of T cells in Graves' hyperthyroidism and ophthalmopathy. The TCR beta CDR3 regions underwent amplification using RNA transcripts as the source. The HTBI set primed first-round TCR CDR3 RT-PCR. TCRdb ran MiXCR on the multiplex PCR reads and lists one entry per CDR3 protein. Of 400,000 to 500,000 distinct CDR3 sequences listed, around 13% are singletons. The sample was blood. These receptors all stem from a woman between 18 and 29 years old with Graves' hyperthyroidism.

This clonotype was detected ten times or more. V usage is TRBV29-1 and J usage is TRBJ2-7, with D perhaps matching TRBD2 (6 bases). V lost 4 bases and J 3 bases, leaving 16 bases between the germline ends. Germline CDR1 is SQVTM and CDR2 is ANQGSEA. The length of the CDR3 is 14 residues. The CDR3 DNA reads TGCAGCGTTGGAAGCGGGTCCACGCACTACGAGCAGTACTTC. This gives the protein CSVGSGSTHYEQYF.

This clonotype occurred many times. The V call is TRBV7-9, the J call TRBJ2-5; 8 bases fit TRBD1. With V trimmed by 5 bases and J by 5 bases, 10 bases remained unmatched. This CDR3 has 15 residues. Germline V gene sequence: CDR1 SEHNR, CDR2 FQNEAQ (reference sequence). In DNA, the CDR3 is TGTGCCAGCAGCCCAGCCGGGACAGGCAGGGAGACCCAGTACTTC. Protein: CASSPAGTGRETQYF.

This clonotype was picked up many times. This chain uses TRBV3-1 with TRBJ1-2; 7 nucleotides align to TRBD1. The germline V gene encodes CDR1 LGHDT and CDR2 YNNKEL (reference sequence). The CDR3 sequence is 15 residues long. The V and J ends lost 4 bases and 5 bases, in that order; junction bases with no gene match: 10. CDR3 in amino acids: CASSLETGSGYGYTF. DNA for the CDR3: TGTGCCAGCAGCCTCGAGACAGGGTCGGGTTATGGCTACACCTTC.

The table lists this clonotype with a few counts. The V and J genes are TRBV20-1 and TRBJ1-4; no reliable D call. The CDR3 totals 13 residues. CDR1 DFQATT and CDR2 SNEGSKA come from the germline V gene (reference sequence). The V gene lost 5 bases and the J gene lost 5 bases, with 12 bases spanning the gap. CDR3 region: CSAAMGQNEKLFF. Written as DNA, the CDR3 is TGCAGTGCTGCCATGGGCCAAAATGAAAAACTGTTTTTT.

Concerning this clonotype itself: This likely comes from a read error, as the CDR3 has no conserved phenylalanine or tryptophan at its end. DNA of the CDR3: TGTGCCAGCAGCCAAGGGGGGCAAAGCACAGATACGCAGTATCTT. Encoded protein: CASSQGGQSTDTQYL. The chain carries TRBV3-1 and TRBJ2-3; D perhaps matches TRBD1 (6 bases). The CDR3 is 15 residues long. Per the germline V gene, CDR1 is LGHDT and CDR2 is YNNKEL (reference sequence). V gave up 1 base and J gave up 0 bases, with 8 bases separating them.

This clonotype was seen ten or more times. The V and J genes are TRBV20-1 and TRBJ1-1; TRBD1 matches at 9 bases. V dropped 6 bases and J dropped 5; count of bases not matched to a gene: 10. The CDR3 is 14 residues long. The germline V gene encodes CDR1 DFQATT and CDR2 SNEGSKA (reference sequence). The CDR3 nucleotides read TGCAGTGCAACCCAGTGGACAGGGGCGACTGAAGCTTTCTTT. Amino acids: CSATQWTGATEAFF.

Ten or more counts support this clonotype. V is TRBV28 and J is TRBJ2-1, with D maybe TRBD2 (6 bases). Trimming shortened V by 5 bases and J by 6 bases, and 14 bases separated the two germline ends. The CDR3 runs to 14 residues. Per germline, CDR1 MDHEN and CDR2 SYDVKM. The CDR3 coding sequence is TGTGCCAGCAGTCCTCCCGGGGAGGCCAATGAGCAGTTCTTC. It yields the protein CASSPPGEANEQFF.

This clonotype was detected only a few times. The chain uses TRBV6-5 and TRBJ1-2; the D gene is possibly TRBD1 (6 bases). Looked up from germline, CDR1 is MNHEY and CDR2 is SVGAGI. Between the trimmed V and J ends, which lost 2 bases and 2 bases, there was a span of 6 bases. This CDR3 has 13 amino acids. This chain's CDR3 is CASSYQGNYGYTF. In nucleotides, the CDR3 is TGTGCCAGCAGTTACCAGGGGAACTATGGCTACACCTTC.